The 28 T cell receptor delta chains below come from one sample, sequenced in a study of gamma-delta T cells after stem cell transplantation. TCRdb reanalysed the RT-PCR reads via CATT. Here the sample spans over a thousand delta-chain clones, around 1.8% being singletons. The sample comprised gamma-delta T cells. Receptor source: a human donor. It is not recorded whose cells these are; they may come from a transplant donor.

This clone qualifies as large (0.1 to 1%). The chain has TRDV2 and TRDJ1; the match to TRDD3 covers 8 bases. Unmatched junction bases numbered 5, after V lost 3 bases and J lost 0 bases. This CDR3 is 15 amino acids long. Germline assignment: CDR1 GEAIGNYY and CDR2 EKD. The CDR3 protein is CACDAWGTHTDKLIF. CDR3 nucleotides: TGTGCCTGTGACGCCTGGGGGACGCACACCGATAAACTCATCTTT.

Details on this clone: A far larger clone is off by one base, so a read error is likely. This sample also contains other DNA sequences that code for the same CDR3. The V and J genes are TRDV2 and TRDJ1; D not certain. Germline lookup yields CDR1 GEAIGNYY and CDR2 EKD. This CDR3 has 14 amino acids. CDR3 residues: CACDTVGALDKLIF. The CDR3 coding sequence is TGTGCCTGTGACACCGTCGGGGCCCTCGATAAACTCATTTTT.

This clone was detected only a few times. With only one base between it and a far larger clone, this is likely a read error. This sample includes further DNA sequences coding for the same CDR3. V and J are TRDV2 and TRDJ1, with D tentatively TRDD3 (6 bases). CDR1 and CDR2 from the germline V gene are GEAIGNYY and EKD. CDR3 length: 19 amino acids. The ends were cut back, 1 base at V and 2 bases at J, with 25 bases in the middle. The CDR3 spells CACDTLLKHSGGHTDKLIF. CDR3 bases: TGTGCCTGTGACACACTCCTCAAACATTCCGGGGGACATACCGATAAACTCATCTTT.

This chain joins TRDV2 and TRDJ3; 13 bases agree with TRDD3. Germline assignment: CDR1 GEAIGNYY and CDR2 EKD. CDR3 size: 19 residues. V trimming: 1 base; J trimming: 3 bases; junction bases outside the gene matches: 5. The CDR3 region is CACDTVLGDTRWDTRQMFF. DNA of the CDR3: TGTGCCTGTGACACTGTACTGGGGGATACGCGCTGGGACACCCGACAGATGTTTTTC.

Regarding this clone: It is likely a read error: a sequence one base away is far more abundant. This sample includes further DNA sequences coding for the same CDR3. The V gene is TRDV2, the J gene TRDJ1; D not resolved. The CDR3 is 16 amino acids. Germline V gene lookup returns CDR1 GEAIGNYY and CDR2 EKD. Here the CDR3 reads CACDTVGPYTQGELIF. The CDR3 DNA is TGTGCCTGCGACACCGTGGGCCCTTACACCCAAGGTGAACTCATCTTT.

On this clone itself: This likely traces to a read error, being one base from a far larger clone. V gene TRDV2 combines with J gene TRDJ1; 12 bases agree with TRDD3. Germline CDR1 is GEAIGNYY and CDR2 is EKD. The CDR3 runs 24 residues. The CDR3 protein is CACGTVLPEPRTGGYKEVTDKLIF. CDR3 DNA: TGTGCCTGTGGCACCGTCCTACCCGAACCTCGTACTGGGGGATACAAGGAAGTCACCGATAAACTCATCTTT.

About this clone itself: The protein given by TCRdb reflects a much larger clone and differs at residue 16 from this DNA's translation, likely from a read error; the protein shown is the DNA's translation. V gene TRDV2 combines with J gene TRDJ3, with 11 bases identical to TRDD3. Germline V lookup: CDR1 GEAIGNYY, CDR2 EKD. The CDR3 has 21 amino acids. The CDR3 region is CACDTTLGGYASSWDARQMFF. In DNA form, the CDR3 reads TGTGCCTGTGACACCACCCTTGGGGGATACGCTAGCTCCTGGGACGCCCGACAGATGTTTTTC.

In this sample, this clone turned up a few times. A far larger clone differs by one base, so this is likely a read error. CDR3 region: CACDTTWGGTSSRDTRQMFF. The CDR3 DNA follows: TGTGCCTGTGACACCACCTGGGGGGGGACGAGCTCCCGGGACACCCGACAGATGTTTTTC. The rearrangement links TRDV2 to TRDJ3; TRDD3 aligns across 7 bases. The CDR3 consists of 20 residues. The V gene's germline CDR1 is GEAIGNYY and CDR2 EKD.

This clone was counted between two and nine times. TCRdb has a much larger clone's protein, which differs at residue 11 from the translation of this DNA, likely because of a read error; what is shown is the protein translated from the DNA. V and J are TRDV2 and TRDJ1, with 11 bases that match TRDD3. The germline gives CDR1 GEAIGNYY, CDR2 EKD. The CDR3 sequence is 18 residues long. V lost 4 bases and J lost 3; bases outside the gene matches: 15. In DNA, the CDR3 is TGTGCCTGTGAACAACTGGGGGATAGGGGGTTCGCCGCCGATAAACTCATCTTT. Encoded protein: CACEQLGDRGFAADKLIF.

A few counts support this clone. This likely came from a read error, as a far larger clone is one base away. The sample has other DNA sequences that encode this CDR3 too. This chain connects TRDV2 to TRDJ1, with TRDD3 matching 13 bases. Germline values: CDR1 GEAIGNYY, CDR2 EKD. The CDR3 extends over 15 amino acids. Losses at the gene ends were 1 base for V and 8 bases for J; bases not matched to a gene: 6. The CDR3 DNA reads TGTGCCTGTGACACACTGGGGGATACGGGGGGCAAACTCATCTTT. Translating gives CACDTLGDTGGKLIF.

Regarding this clone: This likely reflects a read error, since a far larger clone is one base away. Additional DNA sequences in this sample encode the identical CDR3. This sequence joins TRDV2 and TRDJ1, with 11 bases fitting TRDD3. V trimming: 1 base; J trimming: 3 bases; junction bases outside the gene matches: 12. The CDR3 totals 18 residues. The germline gives CDR1 GEAIGNYY, CDR2 EKD. DNA of the CDR3: TGTGCCTGTGACACGTCGTGGGGGATACGTCGGGGGTCCGATAAACTCATCTTT. Its protein product is CACDTSWGIRRGSDKLIF.

The table lists this clone with a few counts. This DNA's translation and the protein TCRdb lists, from a much larger clone, do not match at residue 15, likely due to a read error; the protein shown is translated from the DNA. The chain carries TRDV2 and TRDJ3, with TRDD3 identical over 7 bases. The CDR3 sequence is 20 residues long. Germline CDR1 and CDR2: GEAIGNYY and EKD. The CDR3 nucleotides read TGTGCCTGTGACACCGCGGGCTTGGGGGAGCGCTCCTGGGACATCCGACAGATGTTTTTC. Translated, it gives CACDTAGLGERSWDIRQMFF.

The rearrangement uses TRDV2 and TRDJ1, with TRDD3 matching 12 bases. Germline lookup yields CDR1 GEAIGNYY and CDR2 EKD. With 2 bases clipped from V and 9 bases from J, the junction kept 24 bases outside the gene matches. This CDR3 is built from 20 residues. CDR3 protein: CACDSMLYGGTGGYPHQLIF. The DNA for the CDR3 is TGTGCCTGTGACAGCATGCTCTACGGGGGTACTGGGGGATACCCCCATCAACTCATCTTT.

In the case of this clone: A far more abundant clone sits one base away, making this likely a read error. The gene calls are TRDV2 and TRDJ1, with 10 bases fitting TRDD3. The CDR3 is 17 residues long. Germline V gene sequence: CDR1 GEAIGNYY, CDR2 EKD. V dropped 1 base and J dropped 0; count of bases not matched to a gene: 7. CDR3 nucleotide sequence: TGTGCCTGTGACACGATGCTGGGGGATAGTTACACCGATAAACTCATCTTT. Its protein is CACDTMLGDSYTDKLIF.

There are a few counts of this clone. The TCRdb protein, from a much larger clone, departs from this DNA's translation at residue 9, likely by read error; the protein shown derives from the DNA. V is TRDV2 and J is TRDJ1, with D perhaps matching TRDD3 (6 bases). This CDR3 has 16 amino acids. Germline CDR1 and CDR2: GEAIGNYY and EKD. Between the trimmed V and J ends, which lost 6 bases and 0 bases, there was a span of 19 bases. The CDR3 sequence: CACSGLGIFNTDKLIF. As DNA, the CDR3 is TGTGCCTGTAGCGGATTGGGGATCTTTAACACCGATAAACTCATCTTT.

Of note for this clone: One base separates it from a far larger clone, so it is likely a read error. This same CDR3 is encoded by further DNA sequences in the sample. This chain links TRDV2 with TRDJ1; 9 bases are shared with TRDD3. The length of the CDR3 is 20 residues. The germline V gene has CDR1 GEAIGNYY and CDR2 EKD. The CDR3 DNA reads as TGTGCCTGCGACACCGTACGGATGGGGGATATATTCCAGGACACCGATAAACTCATCTTT. It yields the protein CACDTVRMGDIFQDTDKLIF.

Only a few counts were recorded for this clone. A far more abundant clone sits one base away, making this likely a read error. This specimen includes other DNA sequences encoding the same CDR3. The genes are TRDV2 and TRDJ1; 9 bases line up with TRDD3. The CDR3 runs 20 residues. Per the germline V gene, CDR1 is GEAIGNYY and CDR2 is EKD. As DNA, the CDR3 is TGTGCCTGTGACCCACTCTCTCCTAGAGATACTGGGGGAAATACCGATAAGCTCATCTTT. As protein: CACDPLSPRDTGGNTDKLIF.

This clone was seen more than once but under ten times. TCRdb attributes to this sequence the protein of a much larger clone, which differs from the DNA translation at residue 12; a read error is likely, and the protein displayed is translated from the DNA. This sequence joins TRDV2 and TRDJ1; 7 nucleotides match TRDD3. Per the germline V gene, CDR1 is GEAIGNYY and CDR2 is EKD. This CDR3 has 21 residues. Trimming at V came to 1 base and at J to 1 base, leaving 23 bases not matched to a gene. CDR3 DNA: TGTGCCTGTGACACTGTTTTTCTTTCTTCCGTACCGGGGGATCGCACCGATAAACTCATCTTT. It encodes CACDTVFLSSVPGDRTDKLIF.

This clone was found a few times. The amino acid sequence in TCRdb belongs to a much larger clone and departs from this DNA's translation at residue 8, likely a sequencing read error; the sequence shown is translated from the DNA. The CDR3 DNA sequence: TGTGCCTGTGACGAGCTGGGGAATACGCAGCGAAACGATAAACTCATCTTT. Protein sequence: CACDELGNTQRNDKLIF. The gene calls are TRDV2 and TRDJ1, with D tentatively TRDD3 (6 bases). This CDR3 comprises 17 residues. V was clipped by 3 bases and J by 4 bases, with 23 bases between them. The V gene's germline CDR1 is GEAIGNYY and CDR2 EKD.

This clone occurred a few times. The protein in TCRdb stems from a much larger clone and differs at residue 13 from this DNA's translation, likely a read error; here the protein is translated from the DNA. The DNA of the CDR3 is TGTGCCTGTGACAACGTACTGGGGGATTCGTACACCGCTAAACTCATCTTT. Translated: CACDNVLGDSYTAKLIF. V usage is TRDV2 and J usage is TRDJ1, with 10 bases matching TRDD3. This CDR3 is built from 17 residues. CDR1 and CDR2 (germline): GEAIGNYY, EKD.

There are a few counts of this clone. The protein held in TCRdb is that of a much larger clone and does not match this DNA's translation at residue 12, likely because of a read error; the protein shown is translated from the DNA. V gene TRDV2 combines with J gene TRDJ1, with TRDD3 matching 8 bases. The germline CDR1 and CDR2 sequences are GEAIGNYY and EKD. The CDR3 has 14 amino acids. The CDR3 coding sequence is TGTGCCTGTGACACACTGGGGGGCGGCGATAAAATCATCTTT. It encodes CACDTLGGGDKIIF.

Points on this clone: The translation of this DNA and the TCRdb protein of a much larger clone differ at residue 12, probably owing to a read error; the protein shown here is translated from the DNA. V is TRDV2 and J is TRDJ3, with 10 bases lining up with TRDD3. Germline V gene sequence: CDR1 GEAIGNYY, CDR2 EKD. V lost 0 bases and J lost 5; bases outside the gene matches: 9. The CDR3 length is 19 residues. For the CDR3, the DNA is TGTGCCTGTGACACCGTGGTGGGGGATACCACCCGGGACACCCGACAGATGTTTTTC. This codes for CACDTVVGDTTRDTRQMFF.

This clone turned up a few times. A far bigger clonotype differs at one base, so this is likely a read error. The identical CDR3 is also encoded by other nucleotide sequences in the sample. The chain carries TRDV2 and TRDJ1, with TRDD3 matching 10 bases. Germline CDR1 and CDR2: GEAIGNYY and EKD. The CDR3 extends over 16 amino acids. This CDR3 reads CACDTVGDTYPDKLIF. In DNA, the CDR3 is TGTGCCTGTGACACTGTGGGGGATACTTACCCCGACAAACTCATCTTT.

In this sample, this clone turned up a few times. This likely came from a read error, as a far larger clone is one base away. The chain recombines TRDV2 with TRDJ1; 10 bases line up with TRDD3. From germline, CDR1 is GEAIGNYY and CDR2 EKD. The V segment lost 5 bases and the J segment 0 bases; nucleotides outside the gene matches: 11. This CDR3 is 17 amino acids long. Here the CDR3 reads CACGNVLGDSYTDKLIF. CDR3 DNA sequence: TGTGCCTGTGGCAACGTACTGGGGGATTCGTACACCGATAAACTCATCTTT.

Concerning this clone: This probably arose from a read error, given a far larger clone one base away. At the DNA level, this CDR3 is encoded by other sequences in the same sample as well. This sequence joins TRDV2 and TRDJ1; 10 bases are shared with TRDD3. The CDR3 loop spans 20 amino acids. Germline V gene lookup returns CDR1 GEAIGNYY and CDR2 EKD. The CDR3 loop is CACDTLLLRTGGSSTDKLIF. The CDR3 coding sequence is TGTGCTTGTGACACCCTCCTCCTTCGAACTGGGGGATCTTCCACCGATAAACTCATCTTT.

Worth noting for this clone: A far larger clone is off by one base, so a read error is likely. The same CDR3 is also encoded by other DNA sequences in this sample. CDR3 region: CACDTLLKHSGGHTDKLIF. CDR3 sequence (DNA): TGTGCCTGTGACACGCTCCTCAAACATTCCGGGGGACACACCGATAAACTCATCTTT. The chain is built from TRDV2 and TRDJ1; D possibly corresponds to TRDD3 (6 bases). With 1 base removed from V and 0 bases from J, the gap between germline ends came to 23 bases. The germline CDR1 and CDR2 sequences are GEAIGNYY and EKD. This CDR3 contains 19 residues.

This clone occurred a few times. The protein held in TCRdb is that of a much larger clone and does not match this DNA's translation at residue 18, likely because of a read error; the protein shown is translated from the DNA. The chain combines TRDV2 with TRDJ1, with TRDD3 matching 13 bases. This CDR3 contains 20 residues. CDR1 GEAIGNYY and CDR2 EKD come from the germline V gene. This CDR3 reads CACDSLSPVLGDTGADKHIF. In DNA form, the CDR3 reads TGTGCCTGTGACTCCCTATCTCCTGTACTGGGGGATACGGGCGCCGATAAACACATCTTT.

With regard to this clone: TCRdb shows a much larger clone's protein in place of this DNA's translation, and the two differ at residue 12, likely through a read error; the protein shown is translated from the DNA. This chain joins TRDV2 and TRDJ1; 8 bases are shared with TRDD3. Germline values: CDR1 GEAIGNYY, CDR2 EKD. The junction had 11 bases not matched to a gene; V was cut back by 0 bases and J by 3 bases. CDR3 length: 17 residues. The CDR3 bases are TGTGCCTGTGACACCGTCTGGGGGAACGAGTACGCCGATAAACTCATCTTT. Translated, it gives CACDTVWGNEYADKLIF.